Listed below are T cell receptor beta chains from one sample, sequenced in a study of cytomegalovirus exposure and HLA in healthy donors. Assay used: immunoSEQ multiplex PCR; TCRdb lists only in-frame clones, some missing. The sample has about 130,000 clones, 80% seen once. Sequencing used PBMCs. The receptor source for this set is a woman in her 40s in good health and CMV-seronegative. Both conserved end residues are part of each CDR3. D genes are given only for firm matches. A clone size is listed for some rows: how often the clone was seen (once, few, many), or a class if it is expanded.

D,size,J,V,DNA,CDR3
NA,NA,TRBJ1-3,TRBV9,TGTTCCAGCAGCGTCCGGGGGGGCTCTGGAAACACCATATATTTT,CSSSVRGGSGNTIYF
NA,NA,TRBJ1-1,TRBV27,TGTGCCAGCAGTTTGAACGGGATGGGGAACACTGAAGCTTTCTTT,CASSLNGMGNTEAFF
NA,NA,TRBJ2-5,TRBV7-3,TGTGCCAGCAGCCTAGCAAGGGAAGAGACCCAGTACTTC,CASSLAREETQYF
NA,NA,TRBJ2-3,TRBV27,TGTGCCAGCAAGGATGTCGACAGGAGCACAGATACGCAGTATTTT,CASKDVDRSTDTQYF
NA,NA,TRBJ2-1,TRBV27,TGTGCCAGCAGCTGGGGTATCCAGGGTGAGCAGTTCTTC,CASSWGIQGEQFF
NA,few,TRBJ1-5,TRBV5-1,TGCGCCAGCAGCTCGATGGGGGAGGATCAGCCCCAGCATTTT,CASSSMGEDQPQHF
TRBD1,NA,TRBJ2-2,TRBV5-1,TGCGCCAGCAGCGCGGACAGGGGGCGTTCCGGGGAGCTGTTTTTT,CASSADRGRSGELFF
TRBD1,NA,TRBJ2-7,TRBV6-6,TGTGCCAGCAGTTACAGGAGGACAGGGGGCTATGACGAGCAGTACTTC,CASSYRRTGGYDEQYF
TRBD1,NA,TRBJ1-5,TRBV15,TGTGCCGCCAGCAGAGTTCAAGGGACAGGGAATCAGCCCCAGCATTTT,CAASRVQGTGNQPQHF
TRBD1,NA,TRBJ1-2,TRBV7-2,TGTGCCAGCAGCCCCGGGACAGGGGTTTTTGGCTACACCTTC,CASSPGTGVFGYTF
NA,NA,TRBJ1-5,TRBV11-3,TGTGCCAGCAGCTTAGTACGCCGGGGTGAAAGCAATCAGCCCCAGCATTTT,CASSLVRRGESNQPQHF
NA,once,TRBJ2-7,TRBV28,TGTGCCAGCAGTTTAACCCCCCTCCAGGGGCGGATGTACGAGCAGTACTTC,CASSLTPLQGRMYEQYF
NA,NA,TRBJ1-6,TRBV4-3,TGCGCCAGCAGCCAATATAACAGGGCGTCTAATTCACCCCTCCACTTT,CASSQYNRASNSPLHF
NA,NA,TRBJ2-7,TRBV6-5,TGTGCCAGCAGTTATGGGCGGGCTCCTGGTTACGAGCAGTACTTC,CASSYGRAPGYEQYF
NA,NA,TRBJ1-1,TRBV7-6,TGTGCCAGCAGCCCCGCCGGGGTTCGTCTAGCTTTCTTT,CASSPAGVRLAFF
TRBD1,NA,TRBJ1-1,TRBV10-3,TGTGCCATCAGAGACACAGGGGGGGACACTGAAGCTTTCTTT,CAIRDTGGDTEAFF
TRBD1,NA,TRBJ2-7,TRBV5-6,TGTGCCAGCAGCCACCTGACCGGGACAGCGTCCTACGAGCAGTACTTC,CASSHLTGTASYEQYF
TRBD2,NA,TRBJ2-2,TRBV27,TGTGCCAGCAAGGAACTAGCGGGAGGACCCGCCCCCGGGGAGCTGTTTTTT,CASKELAGGPAPGELFF
NA,NA,TRBJ1-5,TRBV28,TGTGCCAGCAGACCCCCCAGAGGTCAGGAGGTCAATCAGCCCCAGCATTTT,CASRPPRGQEVNQPQHF
NA,NA,TRBJ2-3,TRBV9,TGTGCCAGCAGCGCCCCCTGGGGCTCGGCAGATACGCAGTATTTT,CASSAPWGSADTQYF